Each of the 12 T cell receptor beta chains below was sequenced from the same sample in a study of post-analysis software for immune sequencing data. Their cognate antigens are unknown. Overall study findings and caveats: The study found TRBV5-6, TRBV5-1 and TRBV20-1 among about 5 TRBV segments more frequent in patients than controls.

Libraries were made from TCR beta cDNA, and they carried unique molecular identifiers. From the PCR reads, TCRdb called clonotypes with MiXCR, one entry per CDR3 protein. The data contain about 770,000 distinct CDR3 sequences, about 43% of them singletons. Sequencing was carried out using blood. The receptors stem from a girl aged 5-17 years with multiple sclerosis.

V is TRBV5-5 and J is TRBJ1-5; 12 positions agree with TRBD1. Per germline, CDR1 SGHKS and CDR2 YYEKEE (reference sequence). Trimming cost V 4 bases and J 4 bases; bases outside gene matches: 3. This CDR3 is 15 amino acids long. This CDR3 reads CASSGDRGLNQPQHF. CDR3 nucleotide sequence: TGTGCCAGCAGCGGGGACAGGGGGCTAAATCAGCCCCAGCATTTT.

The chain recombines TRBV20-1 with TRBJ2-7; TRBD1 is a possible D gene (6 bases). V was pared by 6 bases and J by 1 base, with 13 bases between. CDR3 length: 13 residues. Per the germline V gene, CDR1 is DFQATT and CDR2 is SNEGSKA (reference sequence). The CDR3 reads CSAVLTGSYEQYF. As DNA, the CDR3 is TGCAGTGCGGTTCTGACAGGATCCTACGAGCAGTACTTC.

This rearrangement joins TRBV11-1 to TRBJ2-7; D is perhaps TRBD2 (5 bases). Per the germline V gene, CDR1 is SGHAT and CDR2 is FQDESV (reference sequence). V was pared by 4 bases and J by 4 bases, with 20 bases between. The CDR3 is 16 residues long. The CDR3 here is CASSSLRGQLGYEQYF. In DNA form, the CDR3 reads TGTGCCAGCAGCTCCCTCCGCGGGCAGTTGGGGTACGAGCAGTACTTC.

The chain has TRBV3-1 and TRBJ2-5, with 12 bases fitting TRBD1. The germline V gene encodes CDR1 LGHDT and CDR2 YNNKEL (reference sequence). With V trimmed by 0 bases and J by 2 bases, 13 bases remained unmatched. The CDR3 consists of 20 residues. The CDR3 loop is CASSQDFLDRDRGHQETQYF. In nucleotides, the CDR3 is TGTGCCAGCAGCCAAGATTTCCTTGACAGGGACAGGGGGCATCAAGAGACCCAGTACTTC.

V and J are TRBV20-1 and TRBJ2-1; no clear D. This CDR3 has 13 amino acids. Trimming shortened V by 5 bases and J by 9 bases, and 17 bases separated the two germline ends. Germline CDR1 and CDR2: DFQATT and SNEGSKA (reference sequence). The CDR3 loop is CSAGTSTNSEQFF. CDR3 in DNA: TGCAGTGCTGGAACCTCAACAAATAGTGAGCAGTTCTTC.

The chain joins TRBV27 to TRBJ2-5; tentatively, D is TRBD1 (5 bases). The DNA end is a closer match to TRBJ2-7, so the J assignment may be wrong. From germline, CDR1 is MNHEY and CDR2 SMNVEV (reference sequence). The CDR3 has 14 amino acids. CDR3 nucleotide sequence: TGTGCCAGCAGTATAGGGGCGGAAATTGGCGAGCAGTACTTC. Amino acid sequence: CASSIGAEIGEQYF.

CDR3 bases: TGTGCCAGCACCCCAGGGGGCGGTTCCTATGGCTACACCTTC. Residues: CASTPGGGSYGYTF. V usage is TRBV12-3 or TRBV12-4 and J usage is TRBJ1-2; 8 nucleotides align to TRBD1. The CDR3 consists of 14 residues. V was pared by 7 bases and J by 4 bases, with 8 bases of the junction left unmatched.

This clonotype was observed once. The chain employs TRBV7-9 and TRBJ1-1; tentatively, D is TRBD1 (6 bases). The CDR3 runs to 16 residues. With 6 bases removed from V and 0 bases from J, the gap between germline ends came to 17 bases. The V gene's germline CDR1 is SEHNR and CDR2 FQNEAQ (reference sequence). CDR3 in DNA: TGTGCCAGCAGTGTGGACAGAATAAAAATGAACACTGAAGCTTTCTTT. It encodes CASSVDRIKMNTEAFF.

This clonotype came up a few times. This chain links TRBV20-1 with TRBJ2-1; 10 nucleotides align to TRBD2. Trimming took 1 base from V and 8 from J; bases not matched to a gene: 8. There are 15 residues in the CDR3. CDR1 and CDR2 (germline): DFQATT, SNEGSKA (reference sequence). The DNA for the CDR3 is TGCAGTGCTAGAGTTAAGCGGGAGGGCCGGTATGAGCAGTTCTTC. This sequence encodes CSARVKREGRYEQFF.

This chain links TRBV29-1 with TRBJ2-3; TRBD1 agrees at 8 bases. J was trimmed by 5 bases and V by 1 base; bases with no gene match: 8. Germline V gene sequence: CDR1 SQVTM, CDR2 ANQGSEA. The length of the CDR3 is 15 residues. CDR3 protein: CSVEAGGPNIDTQYF. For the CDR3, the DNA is TGCAGCGTTGAAGCAGGGGGCCCGAACATAGATACGCAGTATTTT.

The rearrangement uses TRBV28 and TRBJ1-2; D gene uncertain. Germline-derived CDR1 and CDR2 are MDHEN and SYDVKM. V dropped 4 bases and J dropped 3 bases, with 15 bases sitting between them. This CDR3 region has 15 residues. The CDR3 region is CASSYYEDGDYGYTF. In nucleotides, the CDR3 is TGTGCCAGCAGTTACTATGAGGATGGAGACTATGGCTACACCTTC.

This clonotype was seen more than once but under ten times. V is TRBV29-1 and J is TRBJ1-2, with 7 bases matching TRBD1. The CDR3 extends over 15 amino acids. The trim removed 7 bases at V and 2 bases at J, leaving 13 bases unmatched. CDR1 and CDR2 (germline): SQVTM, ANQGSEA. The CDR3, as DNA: TGCAGCGGCATACTCGGGACAGCCCAAAACTATGGCTACACCTTC. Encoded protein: CSGILGTAQNYGYTF.